The clone carrying this TCR beta chain was seen a single time. Its cognate antigen is unknown. Rectal tissue came from one to two pinch biopsies taken at colonoscopy. The CDR3 sequence is 15 residues long. Germline V lookup: CDR1 SGHTA, CDR2 FQGNSA. V was pared by 0 bases and J by 5 bases, with 12 bases between. This entry comes from a study of pediatric ulcerative colitis. Sequencing was performed with immunoSEQ multiplex PCR; in TCRdb, only in-frame clones are kept and a portion is missing. The sample includes about 18,000 clones, 70% to 80% seen only once; the top ten take approximately 8%. Study conclusions and caveats: Some T cells in rectal biopsies may come from blood, especially with overt colitis. Clonal expansions reduced rectal repertoire diversity in acute severe colitis.

Sequenced: gut tissue. The chain is built from TRBV7-2 and TRBJ2-3; D perhaps matches TRBD2 (6 bases). The sequence was obtained from a boy aged 5-17 years who was a control in a study of pediatric ulcerative colitis. CDR3 residues: CASSLAVEGIDTQYF. The CDR3 coding sequence is TGTGCCAGCAGCTTAGCCGTGGAGGGAATAGATACGCAGTATTTT.